The source of this T cell receptor beta chain is a study of blood T cell repertoires in COVID-19. Study-level information: Nucleic acid was either cDNA or gDNA, and it came from T cells, B-cell-depleted T cells, or PBMCs.

TCRdb's copy holds only in-frame clones and misses some; the assay was immunoSEQ multiplex PCR. This table has roughly 100,000 clones, around 81% appearing once. This CDR3 is built from 13 residues. With 1 base removed from V and 5 bases from J, the gap between germline ends came to 8 bases. Germline lookup yields CDR1 SEHNR and CDR2 FQNEAQ (reference sequence). This clone turned up a few times. The sequenced material came from peripheral blood. This chain connects TRBV7-9 to TRBJ1-1; D gene unclear. This clonotype originated in an elderly man with acute or convalescent COVID-19. CDR3 in amino acids: CASSLVPGTEAFF. In nucleotides, the CDR3 is TGTGCCAGCAGCTTAGTCCCGGGGACTGAAGCTTTCTTT.